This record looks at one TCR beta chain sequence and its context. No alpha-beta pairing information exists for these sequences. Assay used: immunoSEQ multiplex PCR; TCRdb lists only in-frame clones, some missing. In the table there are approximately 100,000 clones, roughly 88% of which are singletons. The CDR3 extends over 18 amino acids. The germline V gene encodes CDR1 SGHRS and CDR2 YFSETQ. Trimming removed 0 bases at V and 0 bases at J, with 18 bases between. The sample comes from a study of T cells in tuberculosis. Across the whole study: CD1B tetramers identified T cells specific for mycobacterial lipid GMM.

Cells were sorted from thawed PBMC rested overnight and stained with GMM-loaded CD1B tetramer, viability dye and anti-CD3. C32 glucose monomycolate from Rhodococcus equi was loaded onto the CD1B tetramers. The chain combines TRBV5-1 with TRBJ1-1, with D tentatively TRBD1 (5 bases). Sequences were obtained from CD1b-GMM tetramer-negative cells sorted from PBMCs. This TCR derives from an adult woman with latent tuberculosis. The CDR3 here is CASSLDFRAAYMNTEAFF. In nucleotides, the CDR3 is TGCGCCAGCAGCTTGGATTTCAGGGCAGCTTACATGAACACTGAAGCTTTCTTT.